This TCR beta chain came from a study of T-cell reconstitution after alpha-beta-depleted transplantation in children. Findings and caveats of the study: Surviving recipient T cells and thymic progenitors produced the high day-60 TCRbeta diversity seen in some patients. Newly generated T cells supplied most T-cell counts and diversity one year post-transplant. Roughly two months post-transplant, alpha-beta T cells reportedly originated from several hundred graft clones that had expanded.

This clonotype was seen at least ten times. Its antigen is as yet unknown. Preparation of the TCRbeta library was carried out with unique molecular identifiers. TCRdb redid the calling of the PCR reads with MiXCR, one entry per CDR3 protein. Counted here are a few hundred thousand distinct CDR3 sequences, over 7.5% occurring once; the ten biggest clones make up approximately 9.1%. Germline values: CDR1 DFQATT, CDR2 SNEGSKA (reference sequence). V lost 3 bases to trimming and J lost 6 bases, with 15 bases between them. The CDR3 has 14 amino acids. This chain connects TRBV20-1 to TRBJ2-1; tentative D call: TRBD1 (6 bases). Sequenced here: peripheral blood, sampled 360 days after TCRalphabeta/CD19-depleted stem cell transplant. The source of this sequence is a female patient under 10 years old who had a stem cell transplant for Fanconi anemia, so the T cells may come from the graft donor. The CDR3 DNA reads TGCAGTGCTAGTCGACAGGTAGGCATCAATGAGCAGTTCTTC. Translated, it gives CSASRQVGINEQFF.